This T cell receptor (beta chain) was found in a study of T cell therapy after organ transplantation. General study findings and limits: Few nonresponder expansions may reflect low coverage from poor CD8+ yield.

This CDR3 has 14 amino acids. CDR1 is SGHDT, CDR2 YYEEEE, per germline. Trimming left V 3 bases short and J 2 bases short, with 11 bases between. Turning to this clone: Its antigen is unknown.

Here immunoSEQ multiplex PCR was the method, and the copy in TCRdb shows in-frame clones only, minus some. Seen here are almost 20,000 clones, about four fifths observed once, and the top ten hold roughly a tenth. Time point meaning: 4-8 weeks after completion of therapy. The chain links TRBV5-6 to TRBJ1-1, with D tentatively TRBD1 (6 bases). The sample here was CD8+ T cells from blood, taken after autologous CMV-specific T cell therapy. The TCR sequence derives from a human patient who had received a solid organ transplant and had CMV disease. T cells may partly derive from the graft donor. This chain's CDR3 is CASSSPDSNTEAFF. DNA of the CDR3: TGTGCCAGCAGCTCCCCGGACAGTAACACTGAAGCTTTCTTT.